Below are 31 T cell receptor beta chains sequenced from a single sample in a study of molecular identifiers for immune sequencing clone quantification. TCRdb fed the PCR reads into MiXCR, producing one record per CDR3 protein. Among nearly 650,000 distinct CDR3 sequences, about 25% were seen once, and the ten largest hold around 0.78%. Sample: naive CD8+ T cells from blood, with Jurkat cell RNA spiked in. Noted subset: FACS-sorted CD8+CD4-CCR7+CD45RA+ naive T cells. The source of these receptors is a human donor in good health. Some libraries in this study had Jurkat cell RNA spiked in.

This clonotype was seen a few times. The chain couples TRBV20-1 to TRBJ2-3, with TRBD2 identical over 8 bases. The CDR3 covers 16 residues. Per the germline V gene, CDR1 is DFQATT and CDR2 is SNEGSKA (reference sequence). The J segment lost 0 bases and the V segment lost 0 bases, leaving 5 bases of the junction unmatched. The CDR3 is CSARDLPSGSTDTQYF. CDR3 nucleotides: TGCAGTGCTAGAGATCTCCCTAGCGGGAGCACAGATACGCAGTATTTT.

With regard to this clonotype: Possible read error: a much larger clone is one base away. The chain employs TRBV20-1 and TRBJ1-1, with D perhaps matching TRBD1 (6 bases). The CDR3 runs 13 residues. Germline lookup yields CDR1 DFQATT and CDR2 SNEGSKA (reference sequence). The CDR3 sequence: CSVREEGGTEAFF. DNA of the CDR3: TGCAGTGTTAGAGAGGAAGGGGGCACTGAAGCTTTCTTT.

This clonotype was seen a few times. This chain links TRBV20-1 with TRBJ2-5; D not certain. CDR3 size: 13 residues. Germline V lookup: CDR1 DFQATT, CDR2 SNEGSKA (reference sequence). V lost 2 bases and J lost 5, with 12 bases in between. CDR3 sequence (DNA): TGCAGTGCTAGATTTGGGTCGCGGGAGACCCAGTACTTC. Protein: CSARFGSRETQYF.

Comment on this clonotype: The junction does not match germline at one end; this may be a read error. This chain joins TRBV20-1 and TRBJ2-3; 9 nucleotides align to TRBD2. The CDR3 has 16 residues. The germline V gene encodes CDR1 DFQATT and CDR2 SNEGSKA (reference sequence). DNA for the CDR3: TGCGGTGCTAGAGTACATAGCGGGGGAGTGTGGGATACGCAGTATTTT. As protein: CGARVHSGGVWDTQYF.

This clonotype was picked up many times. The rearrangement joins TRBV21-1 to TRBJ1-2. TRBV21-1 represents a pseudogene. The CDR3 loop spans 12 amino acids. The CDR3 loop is CASSKRRVCYTF. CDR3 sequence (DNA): TGTGCCAGCAGTAAAAGACGAGTGTGCTACACCTTC.

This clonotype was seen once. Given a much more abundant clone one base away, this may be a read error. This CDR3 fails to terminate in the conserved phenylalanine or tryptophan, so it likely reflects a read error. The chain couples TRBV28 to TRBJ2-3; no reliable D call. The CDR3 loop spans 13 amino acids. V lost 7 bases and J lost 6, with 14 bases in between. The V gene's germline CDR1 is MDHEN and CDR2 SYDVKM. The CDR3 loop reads CASTLTSGDTQYL. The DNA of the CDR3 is TGTGCCAGCACACTTACGTCCGGGGATACGCAGTATCTT.

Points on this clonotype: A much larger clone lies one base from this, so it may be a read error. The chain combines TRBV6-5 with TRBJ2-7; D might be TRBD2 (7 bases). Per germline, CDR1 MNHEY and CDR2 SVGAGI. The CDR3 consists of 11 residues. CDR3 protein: CASSYSGGQHF. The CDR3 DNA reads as TGTGCCAGCAGTTACTCGGGGGGGCAGCACTTC.

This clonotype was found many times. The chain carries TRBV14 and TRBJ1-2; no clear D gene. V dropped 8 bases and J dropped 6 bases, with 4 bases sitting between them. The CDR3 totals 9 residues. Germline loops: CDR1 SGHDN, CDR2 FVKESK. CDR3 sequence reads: CASENGYTF. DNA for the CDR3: TGTGCCAGCGAGAATGGCTACACCTTC.

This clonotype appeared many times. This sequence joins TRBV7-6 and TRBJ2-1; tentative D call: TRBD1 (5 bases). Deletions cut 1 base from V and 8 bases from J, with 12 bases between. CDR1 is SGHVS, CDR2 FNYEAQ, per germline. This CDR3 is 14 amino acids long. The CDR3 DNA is TGTGCCAGCAGCTTAGGGGTCAGGGTGGATGAGCAGTTCTTC. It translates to CASSLGVRVDEQFF.

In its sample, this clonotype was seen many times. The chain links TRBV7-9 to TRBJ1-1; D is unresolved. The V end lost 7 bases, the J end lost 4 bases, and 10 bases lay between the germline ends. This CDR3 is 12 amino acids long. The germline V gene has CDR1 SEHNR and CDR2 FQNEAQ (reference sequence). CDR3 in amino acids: CASTSSGTEAFF. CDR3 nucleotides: TGTGCCAGCACCTCTTCGGGCACTGAAGCTTTCTTT.

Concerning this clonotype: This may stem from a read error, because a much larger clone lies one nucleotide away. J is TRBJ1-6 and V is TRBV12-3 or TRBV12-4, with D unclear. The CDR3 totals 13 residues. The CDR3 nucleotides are TGTGCCAGCAGTTTTGGCCATAATTCACCCCTCCGCTTT. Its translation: CASSFGHNSPLRF.

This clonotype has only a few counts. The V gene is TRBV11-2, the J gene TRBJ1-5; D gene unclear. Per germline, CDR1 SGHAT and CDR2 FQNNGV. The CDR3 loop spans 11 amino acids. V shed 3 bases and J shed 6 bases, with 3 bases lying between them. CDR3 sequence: CASSLCQPQHF. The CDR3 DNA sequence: TGTGCCAGCAGCTTGTGTCAGCCCCAGCATTTT.

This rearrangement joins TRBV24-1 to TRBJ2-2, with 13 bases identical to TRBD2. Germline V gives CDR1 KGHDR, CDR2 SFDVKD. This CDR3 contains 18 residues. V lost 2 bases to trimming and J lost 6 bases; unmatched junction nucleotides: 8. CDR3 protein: CATSDSRTSGRKPGELFF. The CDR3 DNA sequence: TGTGCCACCAGTGATTCGCGGACTAGCGGGAGAAAGCCCGGGGAGCTGTTTTTT.

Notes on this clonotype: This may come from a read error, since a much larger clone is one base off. This CDR3 reads CASSHLGTASTDTQYF. CDR3 DNA sequence: TGTGCCAGCAGCCACTTAGGGACAGCTAGCACAGATACGCAGTATTTT. The chain uses TRBV13 and TRBJ2-3, with 7 bases fitting TRBD1. The CDR3 has 16 amino acids. V gave up 5 bases and J gave up 0 bases; unmatched junction bases: 8. Germline assignment: CDR1 PRHDT and CDR2 FYEKMQ (reference sequence).

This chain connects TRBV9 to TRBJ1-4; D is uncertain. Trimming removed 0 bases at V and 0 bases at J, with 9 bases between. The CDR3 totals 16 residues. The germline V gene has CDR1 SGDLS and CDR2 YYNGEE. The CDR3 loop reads CASSVGIMTTNEKLFF. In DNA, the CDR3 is TGTGCCAGCAGCGTAGGTATTATGACAACTAATGAAAAACTGTTTTTT.

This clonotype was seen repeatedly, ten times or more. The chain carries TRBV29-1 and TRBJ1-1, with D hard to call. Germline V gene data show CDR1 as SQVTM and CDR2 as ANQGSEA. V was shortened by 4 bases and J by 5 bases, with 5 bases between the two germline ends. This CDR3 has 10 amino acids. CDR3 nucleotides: TGCAGCGTTGTCCTTACTGAAGCTTTCTTT. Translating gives CSVVLTEAFF.

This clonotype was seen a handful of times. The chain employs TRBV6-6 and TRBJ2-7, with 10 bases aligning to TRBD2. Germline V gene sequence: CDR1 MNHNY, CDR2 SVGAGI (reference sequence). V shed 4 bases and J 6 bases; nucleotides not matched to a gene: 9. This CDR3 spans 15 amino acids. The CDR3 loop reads CASSSPGLASTEQYF. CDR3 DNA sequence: TGTGCCAGCAGTTCACCGGGACTAGCGAGTACCGAGCAGTACTTC.

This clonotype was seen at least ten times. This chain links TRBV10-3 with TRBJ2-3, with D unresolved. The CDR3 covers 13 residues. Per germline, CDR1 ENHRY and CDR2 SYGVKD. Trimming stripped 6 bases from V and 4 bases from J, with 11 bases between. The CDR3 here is CAISARGSDTQYF. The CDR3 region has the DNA TGTGCCATCAGCGCCCGCGGCTCAGATACGCAGTATTTT.

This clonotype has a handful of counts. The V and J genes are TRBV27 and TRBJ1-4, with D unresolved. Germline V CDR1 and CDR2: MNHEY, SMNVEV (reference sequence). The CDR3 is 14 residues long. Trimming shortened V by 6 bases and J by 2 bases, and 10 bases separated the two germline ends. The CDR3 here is CASRGSMTNEKLFF. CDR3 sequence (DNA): TGTGCCAGCAGGGGGTCGATGACTAATGAAAAACTGTTTTTT.

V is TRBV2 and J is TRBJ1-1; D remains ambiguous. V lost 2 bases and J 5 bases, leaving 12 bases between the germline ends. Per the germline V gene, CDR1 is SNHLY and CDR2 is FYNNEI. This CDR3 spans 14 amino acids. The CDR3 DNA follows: TGTGCCAGCAGTGAACTCAGGTTAGGGACTGAAGCTTTCTTT. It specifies CASSELRLGTEAFF.

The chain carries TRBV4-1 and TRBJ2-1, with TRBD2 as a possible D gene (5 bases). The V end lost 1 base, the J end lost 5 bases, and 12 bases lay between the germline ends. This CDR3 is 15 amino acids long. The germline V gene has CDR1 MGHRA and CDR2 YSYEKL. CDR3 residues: CASSQATGVNNEQFF. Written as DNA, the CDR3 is TGCGCCAGCAGCCAAGCCACCGGGGTTAACAATGAGCAGTTCTTC.

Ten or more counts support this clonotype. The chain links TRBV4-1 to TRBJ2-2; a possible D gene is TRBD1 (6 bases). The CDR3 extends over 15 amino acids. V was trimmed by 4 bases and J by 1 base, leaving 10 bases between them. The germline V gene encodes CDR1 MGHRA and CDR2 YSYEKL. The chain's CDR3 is CASSLKQGNTGELFF. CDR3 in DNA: TGCGCCAGCAGCCTAAAACAGGGGAACACCGGGGAGCTGTTTTTT.

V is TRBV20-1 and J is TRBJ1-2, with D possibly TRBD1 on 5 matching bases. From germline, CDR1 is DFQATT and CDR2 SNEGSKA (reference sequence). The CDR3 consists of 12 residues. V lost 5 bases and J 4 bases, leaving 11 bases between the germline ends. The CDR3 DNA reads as TGCAGTGCTCCAGGGTCGAGCTATGGCTACACCTTC. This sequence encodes CSAPGSSYGYTF.

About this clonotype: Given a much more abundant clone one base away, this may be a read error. The CDR3: CAWSVGAGAQETQYF. In DNA, the CDR3 is TGTGCCTGGAGTGTTGGGGCAGGAGCCCAAGAGACCCAGTACTTC. The gene calls are TRBV30 and TRBJ2-5, with D possibly TRBD1 on 5 matching bases. Trimming cost V 0 bases and J 1 base, with 12 bases left between them. Germline CDR1 and CDR2: GTSNPN and SVGIG (reference sequence). The CDR3 covers 15 residues.

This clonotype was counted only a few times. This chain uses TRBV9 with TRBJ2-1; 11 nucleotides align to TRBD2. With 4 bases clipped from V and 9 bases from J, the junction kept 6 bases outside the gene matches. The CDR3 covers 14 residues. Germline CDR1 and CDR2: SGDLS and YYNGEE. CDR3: CASSKLAGDGEQFF. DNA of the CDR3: TGTGCCAGCAGCAAACTAGCGGGAGATGGTGAGCAGTTCTTC.

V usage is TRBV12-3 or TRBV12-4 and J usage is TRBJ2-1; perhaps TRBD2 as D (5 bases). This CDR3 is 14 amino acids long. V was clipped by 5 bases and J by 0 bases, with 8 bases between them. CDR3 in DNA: TGTGCCAGCAGTACGGACTCCTCCTACAATGAGCAGTTCTTC. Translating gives CASSTDSSYNEQFF.

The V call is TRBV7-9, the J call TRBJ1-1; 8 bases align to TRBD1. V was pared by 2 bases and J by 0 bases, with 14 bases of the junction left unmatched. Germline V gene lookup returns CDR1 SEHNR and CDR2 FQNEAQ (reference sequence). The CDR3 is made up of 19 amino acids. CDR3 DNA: TGTGCCAGCAGCTTACCCTCGGGGATGGGGACAGGATTGAACACTGAAGCTTTCTTT. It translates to CASSLPSGMGTGLNTEAFF.

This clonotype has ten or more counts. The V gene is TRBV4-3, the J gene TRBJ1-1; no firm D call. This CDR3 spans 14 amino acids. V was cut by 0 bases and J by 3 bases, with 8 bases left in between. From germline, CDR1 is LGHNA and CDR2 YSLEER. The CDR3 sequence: CASSQDWQYTEAFF. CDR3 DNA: TGCGCCAGCAGCCAAGATTGGCAGTACACTGAAGCTTTCTTT.

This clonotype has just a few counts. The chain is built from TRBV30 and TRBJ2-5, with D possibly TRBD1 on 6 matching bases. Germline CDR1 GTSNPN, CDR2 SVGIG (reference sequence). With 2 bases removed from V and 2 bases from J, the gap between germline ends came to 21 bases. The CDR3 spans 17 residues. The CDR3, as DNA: TGTGCCTGGAGTCTTGAGATACAACAGGGAGATCAAGAGACCCAGTACTTC. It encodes CAWSLEIQQGDQETQYF.

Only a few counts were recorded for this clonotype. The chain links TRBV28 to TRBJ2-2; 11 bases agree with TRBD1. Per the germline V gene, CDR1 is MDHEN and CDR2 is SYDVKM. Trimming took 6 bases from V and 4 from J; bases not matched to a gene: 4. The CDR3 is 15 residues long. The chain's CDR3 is CASRTDRGRTGELFF. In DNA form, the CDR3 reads TGTGCCAGCAGGACGGACAGGGGGCGCACCGGGGAGCTGTTTTTT.

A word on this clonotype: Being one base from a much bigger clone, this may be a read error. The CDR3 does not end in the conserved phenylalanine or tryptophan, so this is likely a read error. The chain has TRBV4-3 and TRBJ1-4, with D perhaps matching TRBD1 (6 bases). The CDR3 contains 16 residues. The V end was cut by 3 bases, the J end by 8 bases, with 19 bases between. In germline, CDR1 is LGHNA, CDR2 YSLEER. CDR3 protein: CASSQDPRGMGEKLFY. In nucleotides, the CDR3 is TGCGCCAGCAGCCAGGATCCCAGGGGCATGGGCGAAAAACTGTTTTAT.